Here is one TCR beta chain with its context. TCRdb's copy holds only in-frame clones and misses some; the assay was immunoSEQ multiplex PCR. The data show about 200,000 clones, around 90% seen once. This sample was taken from a study of blood T cell repertoires in COVID-19. About the research overall: The United States, Italy and Spain supplied acute and convalescent COVID-19 samples.

V lost 5 bases and J lost 4; bases outside the gene matches: 3. CDR1 is LNHDA, CDR2 SQIVND, per germline (reference sequence). The CDR3 has 13 residues. This clonotype was obtained from a man between 60 and 70 years old with acute or convalescent COVID-19. Sequenced input: peripheral blood. The J gene is TRBJ2-3, the V gene TRBV19, with TRBD1 matching over 7 bases. The CDR3: CASSPDRADTQYF. The CDR3 DNA is TGTGCCAGTAGTCCCGACAGGGCAGATACGCAGTATTTT.